This T cell receptor (beta chain) was found in a study of control samples from healthy donors and cancer patients. This clone appeared a few times. Profiled with immunoSEQ multiplex PCR; TCRdb holds only in-frame clones, not every one. This sample has more than 60,000 clones, with 90% found just once. This sequence originates from a man aged 55 to 70 with colorectal cancer. The specimen was PBMCs.

In DNA, the CDR3 is TGTGCCAGCAGCCAACCAGGGGACACTGAAGCTTTCTTT. It is translated as CASSQPGDTEAFF. The genes are TRBV7-6 and TRBJ1-1, with D perhaps TRBD1 (6 bases). CDR3 length equals 13 residues. Germline loops: CDR1 SGHVS, CDR2 FNYEAQ. Trimming cost V 5 bases and J 3 bases, with 10 bases left between them.